Reported below is one TCR beta chain. Antigen unknown. The germline CDR1 and CDR2 sequences are KGHSH and LQKENI. Losses at the gene ends were 6 bases for V and 0 bases for J; bases not matched to a gene: 10. CDR3 length: 20 amino acids. Produced via immunoSEQ multiplex PCR; TCRdb's table is partial and in-frame only. The sample includes about 15,000 clones, 81% seen only once; the top ten take about 2.5%. This sample was taken from a study of tumor-infiltrating lymphocytes in localized non-small cell lung cancer. At the level of the study: The cohort mixed smokers and never-smokers, several histologies, and some post-neoadjuvant-chemotherapy samples. Study-wide points: Each assay used a separate piece of the same tissue. Tumor T-cell fraction was not associated with recurrence-free survival. T-cell fraction did not differ between immunotypes IM1 and IM2.

This clonotype was sampled from a human donor with non-small cell lung cancer. The V and J genes are TRBV18 and TRBJ2-6, with 14 bases lining up with TRBD2. Sequencing was carried out using lung tumor tissue. CDR3 amino acids: CASSFSTGLAGGSGANVLTF. The CDR3 region has the DNA TGTGCCAGCTCTTTTAGTACTGGACTAGCGGGAGGCTCTGGGGCCAACGTCCTGACTTTC.